The 2 T cell receptor beta chains given below trace back to one sample, sequenced in a study of response to subunit inactivated influenza vaccine. One entry per CDR3 protein, called by TCRdb with MiXCR from the RT-PCR reads. Here the sample spans approximately 500,000 distinct CDR3 sequences, 11% to 15% being singletons. This material consisted of PBMCs from blood, taken about 13 days after vaccination. The origin of the receptors is a man aged 50 to 59 who received an inactivated influenza vaccine.

This clonotype was seen a handful of times. The genes are TRBV2 and TRBJ2-5; 7 bases match TRBD1. CDR3 length equals 13 residues. The V gene end was trimmed by 6 bases and the J gene end by 3 bases; junction bases not matched to a gene: 4. Per germline, CDR1 SNHLY and CDR2 FYNNEI. Here the CDR3 DNA reads TGTGCCAGCAGACACACAGGGGAAGAGACCCAGTACTTC. This translates into CASRHTGEETQYF.

There are many counts of this clonotype. The V and J genes are TRBV18 and TRBJ2-1; 14 bases line up with TRBD2. V lost 3 bases to trimming and J lost 6 bases; unmatched junction nucleotides: 13. Per the germline V gene, CDR1 is KGHSH and CDR2 is LQKENI. This CDR3 contains 19 residues. The DNA of the CDR3 is TGTGCCAGCTCACCCCCGACGACTAGCGGGAGGGCCAATTTCAATGAGCAGTTCTTC. Protein product: CASSPPTTSGRANFNEQFF.